Sequencing of this T cell receptor (beta chain) was carried out in a study of Graves' ophthalmopathy and Graves' hyperthyroidism. TCR beta CDR3 amplification used RNA transcripts. First-round RT-PCR used HTBI primers; second-round multiplex PCR followed. One entry per CDR3 protein, called by TCRdb with MiXCR from the multiplex PCR reads. The sample includes 680,000 or so distinct CDR3 sequences, about a fifth of them seen just once. General study points: Most thyroid-expanded clonotypes exceeding 0.001 frequency were also found in blood.

Pregnant or lactating patients and those with other autoimmune diseases or uncontrolled infections were excluded. PBMCs were isolated from an approximately 10 ml sample of fresh peripheral blood. The V end lost 0 bases, the J end lost 4 bases, and 15 bases lay between the germline ends. This CDR3 comprises 16 residues. CDR1 ENHRY and CDR2 SYGVKD come from the germline V gene. The count of this clonotype is one. Its matching antigen is unknown. The receptor comes from a woman aged 18-30 years with stable Graves' hyperthyroidism. Some clones in this sample may be carry-over from other donors' samples. The sample taken for sequencing was peripheral blood. The chain links TRBV10-3 to TRBJ2-5, with D perhaps matching TRBD2 (6 bases). The CDR3 spells CAISESIGGTGETQYF. CDR3 nucleotides: TGTGCCATCAGTGAGTCGATAGGAGGGACGGGAGAGACCCAGTACTTC.